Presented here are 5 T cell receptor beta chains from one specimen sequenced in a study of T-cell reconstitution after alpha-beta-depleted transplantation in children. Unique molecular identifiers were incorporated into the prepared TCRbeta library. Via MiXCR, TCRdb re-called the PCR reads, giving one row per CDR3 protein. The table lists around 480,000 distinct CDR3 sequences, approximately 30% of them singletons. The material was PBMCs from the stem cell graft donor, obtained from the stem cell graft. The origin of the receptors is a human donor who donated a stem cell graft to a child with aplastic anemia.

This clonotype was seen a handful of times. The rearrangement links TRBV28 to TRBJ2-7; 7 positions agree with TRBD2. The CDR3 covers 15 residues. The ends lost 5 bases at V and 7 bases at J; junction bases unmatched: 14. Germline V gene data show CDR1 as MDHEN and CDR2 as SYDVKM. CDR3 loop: CASSRGGGAAGEQYF. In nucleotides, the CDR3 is TGTGCCAGCAGTCGCGGCGGGGGAGCGGCAGGAGAGCAGTACTTC.

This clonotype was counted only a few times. In DNA form, the CDR3 reads TGTGCCATCAGGCGTTCCGGGACAGGGTACAATGAGCAGTTCTTC. Residues: CAIRRSGTGYNEQFF. The chain links TRBV10-3 to TRBJ2-1; TRBD1 matches 9 bases. The length of the CDR3 is 15 residues. CDR1 and CDR2 from the germline V gene are ENHRY and SYGVKD. Trimming at V came to 6 bases and at J to 4 bases, leaving 7 bases not matched to a gene.

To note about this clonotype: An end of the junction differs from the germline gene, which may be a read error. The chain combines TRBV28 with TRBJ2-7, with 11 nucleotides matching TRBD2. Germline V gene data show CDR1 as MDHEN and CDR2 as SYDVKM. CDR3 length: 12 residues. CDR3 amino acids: CASSLLPGLADF. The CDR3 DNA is TGTGCCAGCAGTTTATTGCCGGGACTAGCGGACTTC.

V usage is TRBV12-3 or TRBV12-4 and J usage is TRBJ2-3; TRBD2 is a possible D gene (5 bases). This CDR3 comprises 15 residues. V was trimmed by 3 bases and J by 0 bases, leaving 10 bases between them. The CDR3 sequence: CASSFGLASTDTQYF. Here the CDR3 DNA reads TGTGCCAGCAGTTTCGGGCTAGCTAGCACAGATACGCAGTATTTT.

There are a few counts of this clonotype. The CDR3 sequence is CSVRDRDFSEAFF. Here the CDR3 DNA reads TGCAGCGTCCGGGACAGGGACTTTAGTGAAGCTTTCTTT. The chain employs TRBV29-1 and TRBJ1-1, with 9 nucleotides matching TRBD1. Germline V gene data show CDR1 as SQVTM and CDR2 as ANQGSEA. J was trimmed by 7 bases and V by 6 bases; bases with no gene match: 9. This CDR3 region has 13 residues.